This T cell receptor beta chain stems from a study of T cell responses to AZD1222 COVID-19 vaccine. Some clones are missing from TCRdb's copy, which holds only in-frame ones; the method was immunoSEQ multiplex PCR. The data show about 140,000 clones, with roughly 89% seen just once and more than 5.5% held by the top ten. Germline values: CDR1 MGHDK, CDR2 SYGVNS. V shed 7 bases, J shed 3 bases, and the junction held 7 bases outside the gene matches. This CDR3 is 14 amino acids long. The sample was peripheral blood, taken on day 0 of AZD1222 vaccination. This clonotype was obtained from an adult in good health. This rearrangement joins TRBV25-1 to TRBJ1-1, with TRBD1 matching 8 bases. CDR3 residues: CASTSDREDTEAFF. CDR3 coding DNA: TGTGCCAGCACCTCGGACAGGGAGGACACTGAAGCTTTCTTT.